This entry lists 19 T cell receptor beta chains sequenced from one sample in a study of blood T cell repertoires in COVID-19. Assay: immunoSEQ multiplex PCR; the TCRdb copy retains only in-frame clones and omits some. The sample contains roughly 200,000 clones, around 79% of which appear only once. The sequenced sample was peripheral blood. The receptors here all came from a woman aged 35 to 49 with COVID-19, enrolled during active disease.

CDR3 protein: CASSLTSSNTRGTITGELFF. DNA of the CDR3: TGTGCCAGCAGCTTAACGTCCTCTAATACGAGGGGGACCATCACCGGGGAGCTGTTTTTT. The rearrangement links TRBV7-3 to TRBJ2-2; the D gene is possibly TRBD1 (6 bases). Trimming left V 0 bases short and J 4 bases short, with 24 bases between. The CDR3 is 20 residues long. The V gene's germline CDR1 is SGHTA and CDR2 FQGTGA. Based on the CDR3 plus reference TRBV7-3 and TRBJ2-2, the full variable domain is GAGVSQTPSNKVTEKGKYVELRCDPISGHTALYWYRQSLGQGPEFLIYFQGTGAADDSGLPNDRFFAVRPEGSVSTLKIQRTERGDSAVYLCASSLTSSNTRGTITGELFFGEGSRLTVL.

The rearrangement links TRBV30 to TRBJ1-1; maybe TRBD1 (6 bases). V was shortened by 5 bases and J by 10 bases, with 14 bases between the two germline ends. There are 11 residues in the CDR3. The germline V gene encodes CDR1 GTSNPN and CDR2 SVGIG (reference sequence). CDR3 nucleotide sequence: TGTGCCTGGGACGGGGGGGCAGCAGCTTTCTTT. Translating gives CAWDGGAAAFF.

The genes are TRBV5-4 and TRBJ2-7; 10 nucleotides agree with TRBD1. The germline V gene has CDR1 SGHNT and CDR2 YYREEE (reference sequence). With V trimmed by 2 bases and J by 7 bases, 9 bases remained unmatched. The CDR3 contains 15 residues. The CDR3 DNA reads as TGTGCCAGCAGCTTCTCCGGGACAGGGGTGAGAGAGCAGTACTTC. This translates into CASSFSGTGVREQYF.

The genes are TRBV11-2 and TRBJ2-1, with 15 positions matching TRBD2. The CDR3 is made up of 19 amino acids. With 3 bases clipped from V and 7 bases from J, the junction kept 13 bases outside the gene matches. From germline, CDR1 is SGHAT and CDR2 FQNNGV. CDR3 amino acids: CASSFSIPGLAGGLNEQFF. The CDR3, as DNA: TGTGCCAGCAGCTTTTCTATCCCCGGACTAGCGGGAGGGCTAAATGAGCAGTTCTTC.

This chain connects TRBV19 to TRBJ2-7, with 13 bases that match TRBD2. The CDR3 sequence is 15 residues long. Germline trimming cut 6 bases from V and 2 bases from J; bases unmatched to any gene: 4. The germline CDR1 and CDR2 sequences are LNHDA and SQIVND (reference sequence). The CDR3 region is CASRRTSGGTYEQYF. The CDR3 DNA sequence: TGTGCCAGTAGGCGGACTAGCGGGGGAACCTACGAGCAGTACTTC.

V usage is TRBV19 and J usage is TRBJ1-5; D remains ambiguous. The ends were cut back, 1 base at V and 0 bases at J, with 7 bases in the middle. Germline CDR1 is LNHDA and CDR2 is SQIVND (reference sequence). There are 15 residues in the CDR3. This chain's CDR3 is CASSIAGYSNQPQHF. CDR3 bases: TGTGCCAGTAGTATAGCGGGATATAGCAATCAGCCCCAGCATTTT.

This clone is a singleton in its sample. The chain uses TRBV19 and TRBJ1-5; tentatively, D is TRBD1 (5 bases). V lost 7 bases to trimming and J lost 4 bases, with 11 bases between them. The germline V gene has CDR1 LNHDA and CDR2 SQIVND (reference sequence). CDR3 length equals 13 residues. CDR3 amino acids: CASTRRGNQPQHF. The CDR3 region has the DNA TGTGCCAGTACTCGACGGGGGAATCAGCCCCAGCATTTT. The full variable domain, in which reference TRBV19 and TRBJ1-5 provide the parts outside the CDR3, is DGGITQSPKYLFRKEGQNVTLSCEQNLNHDAMYWYRQDPGQGLRLIYYSQIVNDFQKGDIAEGYSVSREKKESFPLTVTSAQKNPTAFYLCASTRRGNQPQHFGDGTRLSIL.

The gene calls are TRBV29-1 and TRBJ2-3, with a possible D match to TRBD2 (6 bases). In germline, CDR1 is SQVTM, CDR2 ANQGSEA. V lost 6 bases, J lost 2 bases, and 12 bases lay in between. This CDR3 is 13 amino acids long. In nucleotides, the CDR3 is TGCAGCGTAGCGGAGGGGAACACAGATACGCAGTATTTT. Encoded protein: CSVAEGNTDTQYF.

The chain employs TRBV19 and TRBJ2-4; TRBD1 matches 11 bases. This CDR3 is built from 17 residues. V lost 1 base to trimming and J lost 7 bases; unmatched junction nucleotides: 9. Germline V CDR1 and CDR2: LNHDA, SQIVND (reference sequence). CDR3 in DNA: TGTGCCAGTAGTATAGTCTTCCGCGGGACAGGGGGGAACATTCAGTACTTC. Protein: CASSIVFRGTGGNIQYF. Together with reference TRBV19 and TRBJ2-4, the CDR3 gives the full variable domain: DGGITQSPKYLFRKEGQNVTLSCEQNLNHDAMYWYRQDPGQGLRLIYYSQIVNDFQKGDIAEGYSVSREKKESFPLTVTSAQKNPTAFYLCASSIVFRGTGGNIQYFGAGTRLSVL.

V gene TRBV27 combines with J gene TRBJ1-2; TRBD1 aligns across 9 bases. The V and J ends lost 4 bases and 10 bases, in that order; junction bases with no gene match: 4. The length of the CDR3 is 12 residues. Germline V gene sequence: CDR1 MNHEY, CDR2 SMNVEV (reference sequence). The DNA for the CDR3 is TGTGCCAGCAGTTACAGGGGGCACGACTACACCTTC. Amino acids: CASSYRGHDYTF.

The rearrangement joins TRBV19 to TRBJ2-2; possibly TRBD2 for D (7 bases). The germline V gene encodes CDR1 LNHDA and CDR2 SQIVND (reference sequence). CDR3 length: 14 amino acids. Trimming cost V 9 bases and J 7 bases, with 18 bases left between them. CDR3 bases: TGTGCCAGCCGTAAGGGGGGGTTTGGCGGGGAGCTGTTTTTT. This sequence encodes CASRKGGFGGELFF.

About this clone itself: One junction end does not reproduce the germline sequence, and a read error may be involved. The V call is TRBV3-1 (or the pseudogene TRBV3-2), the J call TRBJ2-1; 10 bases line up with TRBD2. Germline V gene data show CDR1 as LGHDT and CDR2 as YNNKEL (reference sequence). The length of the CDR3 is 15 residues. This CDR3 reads CASRQAGGAGNEQFF. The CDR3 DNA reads TGTGCCAGCAGACAAGCGGGAGGGGCGGGGAATGAGCAGTTCTTC.

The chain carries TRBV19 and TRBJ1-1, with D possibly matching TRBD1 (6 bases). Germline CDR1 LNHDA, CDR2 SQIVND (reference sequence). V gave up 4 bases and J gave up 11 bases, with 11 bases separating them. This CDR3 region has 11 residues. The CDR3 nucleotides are TGTGCCAGTAGTAAGGGGGTAGAGGCTTTCTTT. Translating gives CASSKGVEAFF.

CDR3 sequence reads: CASSVGDSYFSGNTIYF. CDR3 nucleotide sequence: TGTGCCAGCAGCGTAGGGGACAGCTACTTCTCTGGAAACACCATATATTTT. The chain carries TRBV9 and TRBJ1-3; 7 bases fit TRBD1. The CDR3 loop spans 17 amino acids. J lost 0 bases, V lost 0 bases, and 6 bases had no gene match. Germline CDR1 SGDLS, CDR2 YYNGEE.

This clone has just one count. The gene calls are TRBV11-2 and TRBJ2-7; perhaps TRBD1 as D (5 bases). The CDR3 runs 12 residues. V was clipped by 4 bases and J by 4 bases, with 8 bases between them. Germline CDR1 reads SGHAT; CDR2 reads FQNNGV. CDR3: CASSSRVYEQYF. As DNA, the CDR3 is TGTGCCAGCAGCTCCAGGGTTTACGAGCAGTACTTC.

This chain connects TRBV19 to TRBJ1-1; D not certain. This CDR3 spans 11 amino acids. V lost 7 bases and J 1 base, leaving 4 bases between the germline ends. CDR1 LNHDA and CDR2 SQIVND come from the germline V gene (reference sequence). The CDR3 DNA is TGTGCCAGTAATAGGAACACTGAAGCTTTCTTT. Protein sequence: CASNRNTEAFF.

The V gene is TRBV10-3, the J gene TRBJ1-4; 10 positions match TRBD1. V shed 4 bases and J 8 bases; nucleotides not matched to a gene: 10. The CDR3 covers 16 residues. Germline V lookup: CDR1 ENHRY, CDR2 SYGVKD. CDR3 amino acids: CAISASNPGQGEKLFF. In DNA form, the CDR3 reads TGTGCCATCAGTGCCTCTAACCCGGGACAGGGGGAAAAACTGTTTTTT.

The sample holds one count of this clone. CDR3 DNA sequence: TGTGCCAGCAGATGGACTAGCGGGAGCTGGGATGAGCAGTTCTTC. Translating gives CASRWTSGSWDEQFF. This chain links TRBV27 with TRBJ2-1; TRBD2 matches 13 bases. The V and J ends lost 6 bases and 8 bases, in that order; junction bases with no gene match: 7. This CDR3 contains 15 residues. CDR1 is MNHEY, CDR2 SMNVEV, per germline (reference sequence).

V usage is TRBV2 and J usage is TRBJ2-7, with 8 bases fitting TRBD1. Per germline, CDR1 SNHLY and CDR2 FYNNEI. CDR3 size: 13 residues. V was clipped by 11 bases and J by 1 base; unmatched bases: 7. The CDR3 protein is CASQGGESYEQYF. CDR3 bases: TGTGCCTCACAGGGGGGCGAATCCTACGAGCAGTACTTC.